The 27 T cell receptor beta chains below come from one sample, sequenced in a study of technical replicates of blood from a handful of donors (dated by TCRdb to 2016 to 2017). Libraries were built with the immunoSEQ multiplex PCR assay. TCRdb's version of the immuneACCESS table is confined to in-frame rearrangements and falls short of the full clone set. An unresolved V gene accounts for under half of the shortfall where checked; the remainder is of unknown origin. The sample table lists approximately 92,000 clones, roughly 96% of them with a count of one. Around 0.21% of the sample is taken by the ten largest. Sequencing was done on a sample of T cells isolated from PBMCs. The receptors originated from a human donor in good health.

The V call is TRBV20-1, the J call TRBJ2-5; D remains ambiguous. Germline V lookup: CDR1 DFQATT, CDR2 SNEGSKA (reference sequence). The CDR3 is 10 amino acids. Trimming left V 4 bases short and J 3 bases short, with 3 bases between. In nucleotides, the CDR3 is TGCAGTGCTACAGAAGAGACCCAGTACTTC. Translated, it gives CSATEETQYF.

This chain uses TRBV4-1 with TRBJ2-1, with D possibly being TRBD2 (5 bases). The length of the CDR3 is 15 residues. The germline gives CDR1 MGHRA, CDR2 YSYEKL. V lost 3 bases and J lost 8, with 17 bases in between. CDR3 bases: TGCGCCAGCAGCCAGGAATCACTAGTCACCGATGAGCAGTTCTTC. This translates into CASSQESLVTDEQFF.

V is TRBV15 and J is TRBJ1-5, with 7 bases identical to TRBD1. Losses at the gene ends were 1 base for V and 2 bases for J; bases not matched to a gene: 5. CDR1 is LNHNV and CDR2 is YYDKDF in the germline V gene (reference sequence). The CDR3 totals 16 residues. This CDR3 is CATSRGEGAGNQPQHF. DNA of the CDR3: TGTGCCACCAGCAGAGGCGAGGGGGCGGGCAATCAGCCCCAGCATTTT.

This clone appeared once. This chain uses TRBV7-6 with TRBJ1-2, with 8 positions matching TRBD1. From germline, CDR1 is SGHVS and CDR2 FNYEAQ. V dropped 4 bases and J dropped 2; count of bases not matched to a gene: 6. This CDR3 comprises 15 residues. The CDR3 DNA reads TGTGCCAGCAGCTCAAGACAGGGGTGGAACTATGGCTACACCTTC. This encodes CASSSRQGWNYGYTF.

The genes are TRBV7-9 and TRBJ2-5, with TRBD2 as a possible D gene (6 bases). This CDR3 spans 15 amino acids. The germline V and J ends were trimmed by 0 bases and 2 bases, with 10 bases remaining between them. The germline V gene has CDR1 SEHNR and CDR2 FQNEAQ (reference sequence). The CDR3 spells CASSLATGGQETQYF. The DNA of the CDR3 is TGTGCCAGCAGCTTAGCGACCGGGGGACAAGAGACCCAGTACTTC.

The rearrangement uses TRBV28 and TRBJ2-1, with 14 bases identical to TRBD2. CDR1 is MDHEN, CDR2 SYDVKM, per germline. J lost 6 bases, V lost 1 base, and 26 bases had no gene match. CDR3 length: 24 amino acids. CDR3 region: CASSLFIGYGLGTSGRSASNEQFF. The CDR3 nucleotides read TGTGCCAGCAGTTTATTCATTGGATATGGGCTCGGGACTAGCGGGAGATCTGCGTCCAATGAGCAGTTCTTC.

This clone showed up just once. The chain uses TRBV5-1 and TRBJ2-1; weak D call: TRBD2 (5 bases). There are 13 residues in the CDR3. The germline V and J ends were trimmed by 4 bases and 0 bases, with 5 bases remaining between them. Germline V gene lookup returns CDR1 SGHRS and CDR2 YFSETQ. CDR3 in amino acids: CASSRDSYNEQFF. Written as DNA, the CDR3 is TGCGCCAGCAGCCGGGACTCCTACAATGAGCAGTTCTTC.

Here the CDR3 reads CSARVAGAQYF. CDR3 nucleotide sequence: TGCAGTGCTAGAGTCGCGGGGGCTCAGTATTTT. The chain couples TRBV20-1 to TRBJ2-3, with TRBD2 as a possible D gene (7 bases). This CDR3 contains 11 residues. V lost 1 base and J 12 bases, leaving 11 bases between the germline ends. Germline V lookup: CDR1 DFQATT, CDR2 SNEGSKA (reference sequence).

V and J are TRBV2 and TRBJ2-7; the D gene is possibly TRBD1 (5 bases). Trimming took off 2 bases at V and 2 bases at J, with 13 bases between the two ends. The CDR3 length is 15 residues. Germline-derived CDR1 and CDR2 are SNHLY and FYNNEI. CDR3 in amino acids: CASSEIVDNPYEQYF. Here the CDR3 DNA reads TGTGCCAGCAGTGAAATCGTGGACAACCCCTACGAGCAGTACTTC. The full variable domain, in which reference TRBV2 and TRBJ2-7 provide the parts outside the CDR3, is EPEVTQTPSHQVTQMGQEVILRCVPISNHLYFYWYRQILGQKVEFLVSFYNNEISEKSEIFDDQFSVERPDGSNFTLKIRSTKLEDSAMYFCASSEIVDNPYEQYFGPGTRLTVT.

V gene TRBV11-2 combines with J gene TRBJ1-5; TRBD1 is a possible D gene (5 bases). This CDR3 has 15 amino acids. Between the trimmed V and J ends, which lost 1 base and 5 bases, there was a span of 12 bases. Per the germline V gene, CDR1 is SGHAT and CDR2 is FQNNGV. CDR3 residues: CASSLVAGKYQPQHF. The CDR3 coding sequence is TGTGCCAGCAGCTTAGTGGCAGGGAAGTATCAGCCCCAGCATTTT.

The V gene is TRBV5-1, the J gene TRBJ2-3; perhaps TRBD2 as D (7 bases). The germline V gene encodes CDR1 SGHRS and CDR2 YFSETQ. CDR3 size: 14 residues. The V and J ends lost 6 bases and 1 base respectively, with 12 bases between them. CDR3 bases: TGCGCCAGCACGGCGGGGGCTCGCACAGATACGCAGTATTTT. Translation: CASTAGARTDTQYF. Complete variable domain (other parts from reference TRBV5-1 and TRBJ2-3): KAGVTQTPRYLIKTRGQQVTLSCSPISGHRSVSWYQQTPGQGLQFLFEYFSETQRNKGNFPGRFSGRQFSNSRSEMNVSTLELGDSALYLCASTAGARTDTQYFGPGTRLTVL.

V usage is TRBV5-4 and J usage is TRBJ2-3; a possible D gene is TRBD2 (5 bases). Trimming took off 0 bases at V and 3 bases at J, with 14 bases between the two ends. In germline, CDR1 is SGHNT, CDR2 YYREEE (reference sequence). The CDR3 contains 16 residues. CDR3 DNA sequence: TGTGCCAGCAGCTTGGGGACTGCCAGAAGGACAGATACGCAGTATTTT. Protein sequence: CASSLGTARRTDTQYF.

The chain links TRBV18 to TRBJ2-7, with D possibly TRBD1 on 5 matching bases. Per the germline V gene, CDR1 is KGHSH and CDR2 is LQKENI. V was trimmed by 2 bases and J by 5 bases, leaving 19 bases between them. This CDR3 region has 16 residues. As DNA, the CDR3 is TGTGCCAGCTCACCATCATTACAGGTGAACCAGGACGAGCAGTACTTC. The encoded protein is CASSPSLQVNQDEQYF.

The rearrangement links TRBV5-6 to TRBJ1-4; no firm D call. Germline CDR1 is SGHDT and CDR2 is YYEEEE. V lost 3 bases and J 0 bases, leaving 12 bases between the germline ends. CDR3 length equals 16 residues. CDR3 in amino acids: CASSSPGSATNEKLFF. The CDR3 bases are TGTGCCAGCAGCTCTCCGGGATCCGCAACTAATGAAAAACTGTTTTTT.

The chain is built from TRBV7-3 and TRBJ2-6; 8 bases agree with TRBD1. With 4 bases clipped from V and 0 bases from J, the junction kept 8 bases outside the gene matches. The CDR3 spans 18 residues. Germline V CDR1 and CDR2: SGHTA, FQGTGA. DNA for the CDR3: TGTGCCAGCAGCTCCCGACAGGGGACCGACTCTGGGGCCAACGTCCTGACTTTC. As protein: CASSSRQGTDSGANVLTF.

The chain carries TRBV28 and TRBJ2-3, with 8 bases lining up with TRBD2. Trimming cost V 3 bases and J 7 bases; bases outside gene matches: 15. The CDR3 consists of 17 residues. The germline gives CDR1 MDHEN, CDR2 SYDVKM. The CDR3 DNA reads TGTGCCAGCAGTTTCAGAACTGGGGCTAGCGGGTGGCATACGCAGTATTTT. It is translated as CASSFRTGASGWHTQYF.

This clone was observed once. This rearrangement joins TRBV5-1 to TRBJ2-5; D gene unclear. The CDR3 has 15 residues. Trimming removed 5 bases at V and 4 bases at J, with 18 bases between. Germline V lookup: CDR1 SGHRS, CDR2 YFSETQ. The CDR3 region is CASSRGDGTRETQYF. CDR3 in DNA: TGCGCCAGCAGTAGAGGAGACGGTACTCGAGAGACCCAGTACTTC.

This clone showed up just once. A junction boundary mismatches the germline segment, possibly from a read error. The V call is TRBV14, the J call TRBJ2-7; no clear D. The CDR3 has 14 residues. Germline V gene sequence: CDR1 SGHDN, CDR2 FVKESK. DNA of the CDR3: TGTGCCAGCAGCAAAGACACCTGGGCACTCGAGCAGTACTTC. Its protein product is CASSKDTWALEQYF.

Here the CDR3 reads CASAQAGQKRATNEKLFF. CDR3 in DNA: TGTGCCAGCGCCCAAGCAGGGCAGAAGAGAGCAACTAATGAAAAACTGTTTTTT. The J gene is TRBJ1-4, the V gene TRBV4-2, with TRBD1 as a possible D gene (5 bases). CDR3 length: 18 residues. With 8 bases removed from V and 0 bases from J, the gap between germline ends came to 22 bases. Germline CDR1 reads LGHNA; CDR2 reads YNFKEQ.

V gene TRBV28 combines with J gene TRBJ2-5, with D perhaps TRBD2 (6 bases). Trimming stripped 6 bases from V and 2 bases from J, with 19 bases between. The germline V gene encodes CDR1 MDHEN and CDR2 SYDVKM. The CDR3 has 16 amino acids. DNA of the CDR3: TGTGCCAGCAGCCCAGAAGTCGGGAGAGCGCAAGAGACCCAGTACTTC. It translates to CASSPEVGRAQETQYF.

With regard to this clone: This is likely a read error, given that the CDR3 carries no conserved phenylalanine or tryptophan at its end. The chain recombines TRBV11-2 with TRBJ2-3; TRBD2 matches at 9 bases. The V gene's germline CDR1 is SGHAT and CDR2 FQNNGV. V shed 2 bases and J 1 base; nucleotides not matched to a gene: 4. This CDR3 spans 16 amino acids. CDR3 protein: CASSLHLAGGTDTQYS. CDR3 nucleotide sequence: TGTGCCAGCAGCTTACATTTAGCGGGAGGCACAGATACGCAGTATTCT.

The chain carries TRBV5-1 and TRBJ2-7; 12 bases agree with TRBD2. CDR1 is SGHRS and CDR2 is YFSETQ in the germline V gene. CDR3 length equals 14 residues. The trim removed 5 bases at V and 6 bases at J, leaving 6 bases unmatched. The CDR3 nucleotides read TGCGCCAGCAGTTCCCTAGCGGGAGGGCGCGAGCAGTACTTC. Translated: CASSSLAGGREQYF.

The rearrangement links TRBV6-5 to TRBJ2-1; D gene unclear. The germline V gene has CDR1 MNHEY and CDR2 SVGAGI. This CDR3 comprises 15 residues. Trimming removed 6 bases at V and 0 bases at J, with 12 bases between. Here the CDR3 reads CASRPTLSSYNEQFF. The CDR3 DNA follows: TGTGCCAGCAGGCCGACTCTGAGCTCCTACAATGAGCAGTTCTTC.

The chain carries TRBV28 and TRBJ2-5, with TRBD2 matching 9 bases. CDR1 and CDR2 from the germline V gene are MDHEN and SYDVKM. The CDR3 has 18 residues. J lost 5 bases, V lost 3 bases, and 16 bases had no gene match. CDR3 protein: CASSFLSLSGRSGETQYF. DNA for the CDR3: TGTGCCAGCAGTTTCCTCTCACTCAGCGGGAGGTCGGGGGAGACCCAGTACTTC.

The V and J genes are TRBV20-1 and TRBJ2-7; TRBD1 aligns across 7 bases. V lost 6 bases, J lost 7 bases, and 6 bases stayed unmatched. This CDR3 is built from 11 residues. Germline CDR1 is DFQATT and CDR2 is SNEGSKA (reference sequence). The CDR3: CSAPSGGEQYF. As DNA, the CDR3 is TGCAGTGCCCCCTCAGGGGGAGAGCAGTACTTC.

The chain is built from TRBV27 and TRBJ1-1; TRBD1 agrees at 9 bases. After removal of 7 bases from V and 6 bases from J, the junction contained 12 bases not matched to a gene. Germline V lookup: CDR1 MNHEY, CDR2 SMNVEV (reference sequence). The CDR3 has 15 residues. For the CDR3, the DNA is TGTGCCAGCACTGAGGGACAGGGAATCTACGCTGAAGCTTTCTTT. It yields the protein CASTEGQGIYAEAFF.

This clone appeared a single time. The chain links TRBV25-1 to TRBJ2-1, with D perhaps matching TRBD2 (6 bases). The CDR3 is made up of 14 amino acids. Per germline, CDR1 MGHDK and CDR2 SYGVNS. Trimming took off 5 bases at V and 3 bases at J, with 11 bases between the two ends. The CDR3 DNA follows: TGTGCCAGCAGTTTCCCCGGGAGCTACAATGAGCAGTTCTTC. It translates to CASSFPGSYNEQFF.